The rows below give T cell receptor beta chains drawn from one sample of a study of blood T cell repertoires in COVID-19. Sequencing used immunoSEQ multiplex PCR; TCRdb keeps in-frame clones, though not all of them. The sample includes about half a million clones, roughly 88% of them seen just once. The sample consisted of peripheral blood. These TCRs come from a human donor in a cohort sampled during active COVID-19. CDR3s include the opening cysteine and the closing phenylalanine or tryptophan. A D gene is named only where the DNA matches it firmly. The size entry is marked missing in some rows and otherwise reads once, few, many or a size class.

>TRBJ1-5|TRBV3-1/TRBV3-2|.|.
CASSQDRLGRVGEPQHF
TGTGCCAGCAGCCAAGATCGGTTAGGCAGGGTTGGGGAGCCCCAGCATTTT
>TRBJ1-1|TRBV30|.|.
CAWSGHSSNTEAFF
TGTGCCTGGAGTGGGCACAGTTCGAACACTGAAGCTTTCTTT
>TRBJ2-5|TRBV7-2|.|.
CASSLGGTQETQYF
TGTGCCAGCAGCTTAGGCGGGACTCAAGAGACCCAGTACTTC
>TRBJ1-5|TRBV28|.|TRBD1
CAAAGGGHQPQHF
TGTGCCGCGGCAGGGGGCGGTCATCAGCCCCAGCATTTT
>TRBJ1-1|TRBV5-1|.|TRBD1
CASSGGQMNTEAFF
TGCGCCAGCAGCGGGGGACAGATGAACACTGAAGCTTTCTTT
>TRBJ2-3|TRBV7-2|.|TRBD2
CASSDKLAGVTDTQYF
TGTGCCAGCAGCGACAAACTAGCGGGAGTAACTGATACGCAGTATTTT
>TRBJ2-5|TRBV6-2/TRBV6-3|once|.
CASSYRAGQQSYQETQYF
TGTGCCAGCAGTTACCGGGCGGGACAGCAATCATACCAAGAGACCCAGTACTTC
>TRBJ1-5|TRBV5-1|.|.
CASSPGAGSEQPQHF
TGCGCCAGCAGCCCGGGTGCGGGGAGCGAGCAGCCCCAGCATTTT
>TRBJ2-2|TRBV5-1|.|TRBD2
CASSFRTSGIADTGELFF
TGCGCCAGCAGCTTTCGGACTAGCGGGATAGCAGACACCGGGGAGCTGTTTTTT
>TRBJ1-1|TRBV15|.|.
CATTPRTYTEAFF
TGTGCCACCACCCCCCGGACTTACACTGAAGCTTTCTTT
>TRBJ2-3|TRBV3-1/TRBV3-2|.|TRBD2
CASSLRTSGSTDTQYF
TGTGCCAGCAGCCTTCGGACTAGCGGGAGCACAGATACGCAGTATTTT
>TRBJ1-5|TRBV19|many|.
CASSMVRQPQHF
TGTGCCAGTAGTATGGTCCGGCAGCCCCAGCATTTT
>TRBJ2-7|TRBV5-1|.|.
CASSPLPDRSYEQYF
TGCGCCAGCAGCCCACTTCCCGACAGATCCTACGAGCAGTACTTC
>TRBJ2-1|TRBV11-2|.|.
CASSLARNSYNEQFF
TGTGCCAGCAGCTTAGCTAGGAACTCCTACAATGAGCAGTTCTTC
>TRBJ1-2|TRBV19|.|TRBD1
CASSQQGDTYGYTF
TGTGCCAGTAGCCAACAGGGGGATACCTATGGCTACACCTTC
>TRBJ2-7|TRBV20-1|few|TRBD2
CSASSGSPSYEQYF
TGCAGTGCTAGTAGCGGGAGCCCTTCCTACGAGCAGTACTTC
>TRBJ1-5|TRBV7-2|.|.
CASSLEVGRNQPQHF
TGTGCCAGCAGCTTAGAGGTGGGCAGAAATCAGCCCCAGCATTTT
>TRBJ1-1|TRBV6-5|.|.
CASTINRLNTEAFF
TGTGCCAGCACAATAAACAGGTTGAACACTGAAGCTTTCTTT
>TRBJ2-7|TRBV28|.|.
CASSLWVQTYEQYF
TGTGCCAGCAGTTTATGGGTACAGACCTACGAGCAGTACTTC
>TRBJ1-2|TRBV19|.|.
CASSIERAGAIVYGYTF
TGTGCCAGTAGTATCGAAAGGGCAGGGGCTATCGTCTATGGCTACACCTTC
>TRBJ2-5|TRBV27|.|.
CASSRTSGRRETQYF
TGTGCCAGCAGTAGGACCAGTGGGAGACGAGAGACCCAGTACTTC
>TRBJ2-7|TRBV7-6|.|TRBD1
CASSLLPGQGMYEQYF
TGTGCCAGCAGCTTACTTCCCGGACAGGGGATGTACGAGCAGTACTTC
>TRBJ2-1|TRBV6-2/TRBV6-3|.|.
CASSLDRNNEQFF
TGTGCCAGCAGTCTCGACAGGAACAATGAGCAGTTCTTC
>TRBJ2-1|TRBV4-1|.|.
CASSQAPPGYGLTNEQFF
TGCGCCAGCAGCCAGGCTCCCCCGGGGTACGGGCTTACCAATGAGCAGTTCTTC
>TRBJ1-1|TRBV9|.|TRBD1
CASSVGPGDRGFEGVEAFF
TGTGCCAGCAGCGTAGGCCCCGGCGACAGGGGGTTTGAAGGGGTTGAAGCTTTCTTT
>TRBJ2-1|TRBV30|.|TRBD2
CAWSGSSGRFLFF
TGTGCCTGGAGTGGGTCTAGCGGGAGATTTCTGTTCTTC
>TRBJ2-3|TRBV5-1|.|TRBD2
CASSTGTSGSGTDTQYF
TGCGCCAGCAGCACGGGGACTAGCGGGAGTGGTACAGATACGCAGTATTTT
>TRBJ1-1|TRBV7-3|.|TRBD1
CASSPEPTGGNTEAFF
TGTGCCAGCAGCCCCGAGCCGACAGGGGGGAACACTGAAGCTTTCTTT
>TRBJ1-2|TRBV20-1|.|.
CSASLNYGYTF
TGCAGTGCTAGCTTAAACTATGGCTACACCTTC
>TRBJ1-5|TRBV25-1|.|.
CAKGDQPQHF
TGTGCCAAGGGGGATCAGCCCCAGCATTTT
>TRBJ2-5|TRBV30|.|.
CAWSTGGPETQYF
TGTGCCTGGAGCACCGGGGGGCCGGAGACCCAGTACTTC
>TRBJ1-2|TRBV28|.|TRBD1
CASTSPPGQGDGYTF
TGTGCCAGCACTTCTCCGCCGGGACAGGGTGATGGCTACACCTTC
>TRBJ1-6|TRBV21-1|.|.
CASSKEGQGGTNSPLHF
TGTGCCAGCAGCAAAGAGGGACAGGGGGGGACGAATTCACCCCTCCACTTT
>TRBJ1-4|TRBV5-1|.|.
CASRPSRNYEKLFF
TGCGCCAGCAGGCCAAGCCGAAACTATGAAAAACTGTTTTTT
>TRBJ2-7|TRBV4-2|.|TRBD1
CASSHEGTGLPYEQYF
TGTGCCAGCAGCCATGAGGGGACAGGCCTACCTTACGAGCAGTACTTC
>TRBJ1-3|TRBV13|.|TRBD1
CASSPRQGRNTIYF
TGTGCCAGCAGCCCCAGACAGGGGAGAAACACCATATATTTT
>TRBJ1-1|TRBV19|.|.
CASSSEGGNTEAFF
TGTGCCAGTAGCTCGGAGGGAGGGAACACTGAAGCTTTCTTT
>TRBJ2-5|TRBV24-1|.|TRBD2
CATSDSGGGMSVETQYF
TGTGCCACCAGTGATTCCGGGGGGGGGATGTCGGTGGAGACCCAGTACTTC
>TRBJ2-3|TRBV5-6|.|.
CASSLAGDWRTDTQYF
TGTGCCAGCAGCTTGGCCGGGGACTGGAGGACAGATACGCAGTATTTT
>TRBJ2-7|TRBV7-8|.|.
CASSLERAETYEQYF
TGTGCCAGCAGCCTTGAGCGGGCGGAAACCTACGAGCAGTACTTC
>TRBJ1-2|TRBV11-2|.|TRBD1
CASSSTGVGYTF
TGTGCCAGCAGCTCGACAGGGGTCGGCTACACCTTC
>TRBJ2-1|TRBV6-5|once|.
CASRSGAYNEQFF
TGTGCCAGCCGGAGCGGTGCCTACAATGAGCAGTTCTTC
>TRBJ2-7|TRBV7-8|.|.
CASSPPRGGEQYF
TGTGCCAGCAGCCCTCCTCGGGGAGGCGAGCAGTACTTC
>TRBJ1-2|TRBV29-1|.|.
CSVPFQRGVGNYGYTF
TGCAGCGTTCCCTTTCAACGGGGTGTGGGTAACTATGGCTACACCTTC
>TRBJ2-3|TRBV19|few|TRBD2
CASSIMAGGPGTQYF
TGTGCCAGTAGTATAATGGCGGGAGGGCCAGGGACGCAGTATTTT
>TRBJ1-2|TRBV3-1/TRBV3-2|.|TRBD1
CASTRGQGTRANYGYTF
TGTGCCAGCACCCGCGGACAGGGGACCCGAGCTAACTATGGCTACACCTTC
>TRBJ2-7|TRBV25-1|once|.
CASSEYDSLYEQYF
TGTGCCAGCAGTGAATATGACAGCTTATACGAGCAGTACTTC
>TRBJ2-1|TRBV5-4|.|TRBD2
CASSLIGLAGEGAEQFF
TGTGCCAGCAGCCTAATCGGACTAGCGGGAGAGGGGGCTGAGCAGTTCTTC
>TRBJ2-1|TRBV19|.|.
CASSIILASYNEQFF
TGTGCCAGTAGTATTATCCTAGCCTCCTACAATGAGCAGTTCTTC
>TRBJ2-6|TRBV3-1/TRBV3-2|.|.
CASSHRDTGANVLTF
TGTGCCAGCAGCCACAGGGACACTGGGGCCAACGTCCTGACTTTC
>TRBJ1-2|TRBV30|.|TRBD1
CAWSPYRDRGRDHGYTF
TGTGCCTGGAGCCCTTACCGGGACAGGGGGCGCGACCATGGCTACACCTTC
>TRBJ2-7|TRBV27|.|TRBD2
CASSSPGLAGGPGEQYF
TGTGCCAGCAGTTCTCCGGGACTAGCGGGAGGGCCGGGCGAGCAGTACTTC
>TRBJ2-5|TRBV11-2|.|.
CASSLRTGEETQYF
TGTGCCAGCAGCTTAAGGACTGGAGAAGAGACCCAGTACTTC
>TRBJ2-7|TRBV6-2/TRBV6-3|.|.
CASSSQPPRGGEQYF
TGTGCCAGCAGTTCCCAACCGCCAAGAGGGGGTGAGCAGTACTTC
>TRBJ1-2|TRBV7-3|few|TRBD1
CASSLRQGDYLTF
TGTGCCAGCAGCTTACGACAGGGGGACTATCTCACCTTC